This T cell receptor beta chain was obtained from a study of identical twins (dated by TCRdb to the mid-2010s). As for the study more broadly: TCR alpha and beta repertoires from monozygotic twins, unrelated adults of various ages and cord blood were deep-sequenced to test whether fetal clonotypes persist. To rule out contamination, the twin experiments were replicated at different times with different library preparation protocols. Results the study describes overall, beyond this receptor: Compared with coincidental sharing between unrelated individuals, out-of-frame TCR alpha sequences shared between twins had an excess of sequences with low generation probability. Recombination models systematically underestimated out-of-frame TCR alpha sharing in monozygotic twins but agreed with sharing between unrelated individuals. Fewer insertions were carried by abundant cord blood beta clonotypes; a weaker similar trend was observed in young adult naive repertoires, while no such trend was observed in memory repertoires. Excess twin sharing in beta out-of-frame sequences was weaker because fewer shared sequences lowered the signal-to-noise ratio. Conclusions relied on cross-sectional statistical analysis, since the same donors could not be followed over many years. Zero-insertion analyses could be partly confounded by invariant T cells such as MAIT and iNKT, though diverse VJ usage argued against such confounding for most clonotypes.

CDR1 and CDR2 are read off the germline V gene (reference sequence) as DFQATT and SNEGSKA. Ends trimmed: V by 5 bases, J by 2 bases; bases unmatched to a gene: 8. The CDR3 starts with the cysteine, ends with the phenylalanine, and has 16 residues. The sequence is cut down to CDR3 DNA, 48 bases in frame from base 1. All donors were healthy Caucasians. The twin cohort comprised three pairs of female monozygotic twins, all aged about 18 to 29 years. Positive isolation kits from Invitrogen were used to isolate CD4+ and CD8+ T cell populations. The method behind the library was 5' RACE. These reads were obtained on an Illumina HiSeq 2000. A universal primer binding site was introduced by template switching, and a unique molecular identifier was present in the final cDNA, enabling accurate counting of TCR cDNA molecules. Specific primers in the conserved constant-segment region were used to synthesize first-strand cDNA for TCR alpha and beta chains. To control for contamination, each cDNA library was double barcoded with a SMART-Mk sample barcode plus Illumina barcodes. Two successive PCR steps introduced TruSeq adapter sequences along with Illumina sample barcodes. TCR alpha and beta cDNA libraries were sequenced on the Illumina HiSeq platform with custom primers. The original pipeline was this. Unique molecular identifiers were extracted from raw reads with MiGEC, and CDR3 positions were determined with MiXCR. For each individual, recombination models were inferred using an EM algorithm with the repgenHMM and IGoR tools. The tcR package in R was used for shared clonotype analysis, with sharing normalized by the product of cloneset sizes. Out-of-frame nonproductive sequences were analyzed to study raw recombination free of thymic and clonal selection effects. TCRdb handled the public reads itself, with Q25 trimming in fastp and clone calling in MiXCR, and kept productive beta chains. Each entry is one CDR3 protein sequence, shown with its most common DNA and genes. The authors' filters were not applied to this entry. Within this sample are about 530,000 distinct CDR3 sequences, with roughly 15% of them counted one time only. The ten largest account for roughly 0.46% of the sample.

Turning to this clonotype: The target of this receptor is not known. Per-base qualities were not stored, and no clone one base away is much larger.

This sample also belongs to another study, concerning yellow fever vaccine responses in identical twins. As that second study puts it: The authors reported that the T cell response to vaccination in identical twins appeared partly convergent and partly personalized. In identical twins, the study followed T cell clones that responded to the vaccine with precision.

The chain couples TRBV20-1 to TRBJ2-1; 11 central bases correspond to TRBD2. This TCR derives from a woman aged 18-29 years in good health. Material for sequencing was CD4+ T cells sorted from blood. The CDR3 sequence is CSAPGVAGGTYNEQFF. The sequence in DNA is TGCAGTGCTCCCGGGGTAGCGGGAGGGACCTACAATGAGCAGTTCTTC.